The 24 T cell receptor beta chains in this list originate from one sample, sequenced in a study of T cells in Graves' hyperthyroidism and ophthalmopathy. Authors of the study amplified TCR beta CDR3 regions from RNA transcripts. When the TCR CDR3 underwent first-round RT-PCR, the HTBI primer set was used. TCRdb recomputed calls from the multiplex PCR reads with MiXCR, one row per CDR3 protein. The data show roughly 200,000 distinct CDR3 sequences, around 16% seen once. The sample consisted of blood. The receptors originated from a woman between 50 and 59 years old with Graves' hyperthyroidism.

This clonotype has ten or more counts. The genes are TRBV5-1 and TRBJ1-1; TRBD1 aligns across 8 bases. CDR3 length: 13 amino acids. Germline V gene data show CDR1 as SGHRS and CDR2 as YFSETQ. J was trimmed by 4 bases and V by 7 bases; bases with no gene match: 6. The CDR3 DNA reads as TGCGCCAGCCACCCAGACAGGGGCACTGAAGCTTTCTTT. This translates into CASHPDRGTEAFF.

This clonotype was detected many times. In DNA form, the CDR3 reads TGCGCCAGCAGCTTAAGCGGGAGGGGTTACAATGAGCAGTTCTTC. Its protein product is CASSLSGRGYNEQFF. The genes are TRBV5-1 and TRBJ2-1, with 10 bases matching TRBD2. The CDR3 consists of 15 residues. The junction had 3 bases not matched to a gene; V was cut back by 2 bases and J by 4 bases. Germline values: CDR1 SGHRS, CDR2 YFSETQ.

The V and J genes are TRBV6-4 and TRBJ2-1; either TRBD1 or TRBD2 may fit D (7 bases each). Germline loops: CDR1 MRHNA, CDR2 SNTAGT. Trimming stripped 6 bases from V and 0 bases from J, with 30 bases between. The CDR3 spans 21 residues. The CDR3 sequence is CASSALAGGRGGLSSYNEQFF. In nucleotides, the CDR3 is TGTGCCAGCAGCGCACTGGCGGGCGGGAGAGGGGGCCTAAGCTCCTACAATGAGCAGTTCTTC.

V gene TRBV6-6 combines with J gene TRBJ1-1; D is perhaps TRBD1 (6 bases). CDR3 length: 14 residues. Trimming left V 0 bases short and J 7 bases short, with 12 bases between. CDR1 and CDR2 (germline): MNHNY, SVGAGI (reference sequence). CDR3 in DNA: TGTGCCAGCAGTTACTCCCGGGGGCAGGGTGAAGCTTTCTTT. Its translation: CASSYSRGQGEAFF.

The V and J genes are TRBV2 and TRBJ2-2, with unresolved D. The CDR3 is 15 amino acids. Germline loops: CDR1 SNHLY, CDR2 FYNNEI. Trimming took off 2 bases at V and 2 bases at J, with 9 bases between the two ends. CDR3 bases: TGTGCCAGCAGTGAAAAGAATCCCAACACCGGGGAGCTGTTTTTT. It codes for CASSEKNPNTGELFF.

This clonotype was counted ten times or more. The genes are TRBV7-3 and TRBJ2-3; tentatively, D is TRBD1 (6 bases). The V end was cut by 4 bases, the J end by 0 bases, with 11 bases between. The germline gives CDR1 SGHTA, CDR2 FQGTGA. The CDR3 consists of 15 residues. Here the CDR3 DNA reads TGTGCCAGCAGCTCGCCGGGACACAGCACAGATACGCAGTATTTT. Encoded protein: CASSSPGHSTDTQYF.

The V call is TRBV27, the J call TRBJ1-2; possible D gene TRBD1, 6 bases. Trimming pared 0 bases from V and 2 bases from J, leaving 10 bases between. Germline CDR1 is MNHEY and CDR2 is SMNVEV (reference sequence). The CDR3 is made up of 15 amino acids. CDR3 DNA: TGTGCCAGCAGTTTATCGAGGCAGGGGAACTATGGCTACACCTTC. Its protein is CASSLSRQGNYGYTF.

At least ten counts were recorded for this clonotype. V gene TRBV28 combines with J gene TRBJ2-7, with D perhaps TRBD1 or TRBD2 (6 bases each). Per the germline V gene, CDR1 is MDHEN and CDR2 is SYDVKM. The CDR3 extends over 17 amino acids. The germline V and J ends were trimmed by 4 bases and 1 base, with 20 bases remaining between them. CDR3 nucleotide sequence: TGTGCCAGCAGTTCCCGGGGGCTGGGTCGGGGGTCCTACGAGCAGTACTTC. Translating gives CASSSRGLGRGSYEQYF.

This clonotype was picked up many times. The V gene is TRBV6-5, the J gene TRBJ2-2, with unresolved D. Germline loops: CDR1 MNHEY, CDR2 SVGAGI. This CDR3 is built from 16 residues. V was pared by 2 bases and J by 4 bases, with 14 bases between. CDR3 residues: CASSYGFRATTGELFF. The CDR3 nucleotides read TGTGCCAGCAGTTACGGTTTCCGGGCGACCACCGGGGAGCTGTTTTTT.

The chain combines TRBV12-3 or TRBV12-4 with TRBJ1-5, with unresolved D. Trimming stripped 1 base from V and 7 bases from J, with 8 bases between. The CDR3 is 13 amino acids. In DNA form, the CDR3 reads TGTGCCAGCAGTTTAGACCTTATGCAGCCCCAGCATTTT. Translation gives CASSLDLMQPQHF.

This clonotype was observed at least ten times. This chain connects TRBV20-1 to TRBJ2-7; 11 bases are shared with TRBD1. The CDR3 covers 13 residues. Germline CDR1 and CDR2: DFQATT and SNEGSKA (reference sequence). Germline trimming cut 6 bases from V and 6 bases from J; bases unmatched to any gene: 7. The CDR3 DNA sequence: TGCAGTGCAAACGGACAGGGGGCGGTCGAGCAGTACTTC. It yields the protein CSANGQGAVEQYF.

This clonotype was counted many times. The gene calls are TRBV2 and TRBJ1-1; D unresolved. The CDR3 is 16 amino acids. The germline V gene encodes CDR1 SNHLY and CDR2 FYNNEI. Trimming stripped 3 bases from V and 0 bases from J, with 14 bases between. The CDR3 DNA reads TGTGCCAGCAGTGATATGGCAGCCCCCATGAACACTGAAGCTTTCTTT. Protein sequence: CASSDMAAPMNTEAFF.

This clonotype was picked up many times. The V gene is TRBV6-6, the J gene TRBJ1-1, with D possibly being TRBD1 (5 bases). With 2 bases removed from V and 2 bases from J, the gap between germline ends came to 12 bases. CDR1 is MNHNY and CDR2 is SVGAGI in the germline V gene (reference sequence). This CDR3 comprises 15 residues. CDR3 DNA sequence: TGTGCCAGCAGTTACGGTGGGAGGGGCAACACTGAAGCTTTCTTT. This gives the protein CASSYGGRGNTEAFF.

This clonotype has at least ten counts. The chain employs TRBV2 and TRBJ2-1, with unresolved D. V shed 9 bases and J shed 2 bases, with 11 bases lying between them. Germline CDR1 reads SNHLY; CDR2 reads FYNNEI. The CDR3 contains 13 residues. This CDR3 reads CASDGSTYNEQFF. The CDR3 bases are TGTGCCAGTGACGGCAGCACCTACAATGAGCAGTTCTTC.

The table lists this clonotype with a few counts. The rearrangement joins TRBV6-5 to TRBJ2-5, with D maybe TRBD2 (6 bases). Germline CDR1 MNHEY, CDR2 SVGAGI. Trimming pared 1 base from V and 4 bases from J, leaving 19 bases between. The CDR3 is made up of 17 amino acids. The CDR3 sequence is CASSYYGGTGTRETQYF. The CDR3 region has the DNA TGTGCCAGCAGTTACTACGGAGGGACCGGGACTCGAGAGACCCAGTACTTC.

This clonotype was counted at least ten times. The DNA for the CDR3 is TGTGCCTGGAGTGTAGGCCGCGGGAGTAGGGAAGAGACCCAGTACTTC. This gives the protein CAWSVGRGSREETQYF. V usage is TRBV30 and J usage is TRBJ2-5; 7 bases agree with TRBD2. This CDR3 region has 16 residues. Looked up from germline, CDR1 is GTSNPN and CDR2 is SVGIG (reference sequence). With V trimmed by 0 bases and J by 3 bases, 10 bases remained unmatched.

This clonotype was observed many times. This rearrangement joins TRBV6-1 to TRBJ1-2; no clear D. This CDR3 has 13 residues. Trimming stripped 2 bases from V and 2 bases from J, with 6 bases between. Germline loops: CDR1 MNHNS, CDR2 SASEGT. CDR3 DNA sequence: TGTGCCAGCAGTGAACGCGCAAACTATGGCTACACCTTC. Its protein is CASSERANYGYTF.

This clonotype was counted ten times or more. V and J are TRBV13 and TRBJ2-3; TRBD2 matches 13 bases. CDR3 length equals 17 residues. CDR1 is PRHDT and CDR2 is FYEKMQ in the germline V gene (reference sequence). V lost 4 bases, J lost 1 base, and 5 bases stayed unmatched. Written as DNA, the CDR3 is TGTGCCAGCAGCTCTCGGACTAGCGGGAGTCGCACAGATACGCAGTATTTT. As protein: CASSSRTSGSRTDTQYF.

There are many counts of this clonotype. The chain recombines TRBV30 with TRBJ2-3; 11 bases align to TRBD1. V trimming: 4 bases; J trimming: 4 bases; junction bases outside the gene matches: 7. There are 15 residues in the CDR3. Germline loops: CDR1 GTSNPN, CDR2 SVGIG (reference sequence). The CDR3 DNA is TGTGCCTGGATATCGGGACAGGGGGGATCAGATACGCAGTATTTT. Translating it yields CAWISGQGGSDTQYF.

There are many counts of this clonotype. The chain recombines TRBV7-9 with TRBJ2-7; TRBD2 matches at 9 bases. The ends lost 5 bases at V and 3 bases at J; junction bases unmatched: 11. Looked up from germline, CDR1 is SEHNR and CDR2 is FQNEAQ (reference sequence). The CDR3 sequence is 16 residues long. CDR3 DNA: TGTGCCAGCAGCGAAGGGGCGGGAGGGCGAGGCTACGAGCAGTACTTC. Protein: CASSEGAGGRGYEQYF.

Many counts were recorded for this clonotype. The chain links TRBV12-3 or TRBV12-4 to TRBJ1-1; no definite D call. CDR3 length: 11 amino acids. CDR3 protein: CANSLNTEAFF. CDR3 DNA sequence: TGTGCGAATAGCTTGAACACTGAAGCTTTCTTT.

This clonotype was detected only a few times. The chain employs TRBV13 and TRBJ1-4, with TRBD1 matching 11 bases. The ends lost 3 bases at V and 6 bases at J; junction bases unmatched: 0. Germline-derived CDR1 and CDR2 are PRHDT and FYEKMQ (reference sequence). CDR3 length: 14 residues. The CDR3 DNA follows: TGTGCCAGCAGCTTGGGACAGGGGGATGAAAAACTGTTTTTT. It yields the protein CASSLGQGDEKLFF. The entire variable domain, with the rest obtained from reference TRBV13 and TRBJ1-4, is as follows: AAGVIQSPRHLIKEKRETATLKCYPIPRHDTVYWYQQGPGQDPQFLISFYEKMQSDKGSIPDRFSAQQFSDYHSELNMSSLELGDSALYFCASSLGQGDEKLFFGSGTQLSVL.

This clonotype was recorded many times. V gene TRBV30 combines with J gene TRBJ2-7, with 8 bases aligning to TRBD2. This CDR3 comprises 15 residues. V lost 4 bases, J lost 8 bases, and 16 bases stayed unmatched. Germline V gene data show CDR1 as GTSNPN and CDR2 as SVGIG (reference sequence). For the CDR3, the DNA is TGTGCCTGGATGAAGGTCCGGGTTAGCGGGGTGCAGCAGTACTTC. This gives the protein CAWMKVRVSGVQQYF.

This clonotype was detected a few times. The rearrangement links TRBV5-1 to TRBJ2-2; D not resolved. From germline, CDR1 is SGHRS and CDR2 YFSETQ. The CDR3 extends over 14 amino acids. Trimming took off 0 bases at V and 4 bases at J, with 7 bases between the two ends. CDR3 nucleotides: TGCGCCAGCAGCTTGGAAGGCCGCACCGGGGAGCTGTTTTTT. Protein product: CASSLEGRTGELFF.